The rows below give T cell receptor beta chains drawn from one sample of a study of OX40 agonist ivuxolimab in advanced cancers. The protocol was immunoSEQ multiplex PCR, while the TCRdb copy is restricted to in-frame clones and leaves out a portion. The table includes more than 40,000 clones, around 90% detected once. Sequenced here: CD4+ or CD8+ T cells sorted from blood, sampled in a trial of the OX40 agonist ivuxolimab. These receptors were collected from an adult with an advanced solid tumor such as melanoma, head and neck, liver or kidney cancer. Both conserved end residues are part of each CDR3. The D gene is left open where the match is weak. The size entry is marked missing in some rows and otherwise reads once, few, many or a size class.

D: TRBD1; V: TRBV15; J: TRBJ1-2; size: once; CDR3: CATSLNPQGVASYGYTF; DNA: TGTGCCACCAGCCTTAACCCCCAGGGGGTAGCTAGCTATGGCTACACCTTC
D: -; V: TRBV30; J: TRBJ2-2; size: -; CDR3: CAWSAPTGELFF; DNA: TGTGCCTGGAGTGCCCCCACCGGGGAGCTGTTTTTT
D: TRBD2; V: TRBV7-7; J: TRBJ2-2; size: -; CDR3: CASSPRILAGVGTGELFF; DNA: TGTGCTAGCAGCCCCCGTATACTAGCGGGAGTAGGCACCGGGGAGCTGTTTTTT
D: TRBD1; V: TRBV2; J: TRBJ2-5; size: -; CDR3: CASSELGQGFGTQYF; DNA: TGTGCCAGCAGTGAACTGGGACAGGGGTTCGGGACCCAGTACTTC
D: -; V: TRBV7-2; J: TRBJ1-5; size: -; CDR3: CASSLGEPQHF; DNA: TGTGCCAGCAGCTTAGGCGAGCCCCAACATTTT
D: -; V: TRBV7-9; J: TRBJ2-3; size: -; CDR3: CASSLVQPPTDTQYF; DNA: TGTGCCAGCAGCTTAGTACAGCCGCCAACAGATACGCAGTATTTT
D: -; V: TRBV11-2; J: TRBJ2-1; size: few; CDR3: CASSLGNEQFF; DNA: TGTGCCAGCAGCTTAGGGAATGAGCAGTTCTTC
D: TRBD2; V: TRBV7-2; J: TRBJ2-3; size: -; CDR3: CASSVGLADLDTQYF; DNA: TGTGCCAGCAGCGTGGGACTAGCGGACTTAGATACGCAGTATTTT
D: -; V: TRBV21-1; J: TRBJ2-1; size: once; CDR3: CASSKLGAGAKVYNEQFF; DNA: TGTGCCAGCAGCAAATTAGGGGCAGGGGCGAAAGTATACAATGAGCAGTTCTTC
D: -; V: TRBV6-6; J: TRBJ2-3; size: -; CDR3: CASSWAGGTDTQYF; DNA: TGTGCCAGCAGTTGGGCAGGGGGCACAGATACGCAGTATTTT
D: TRBD2; V: TRBV9; J: TRBJ2-3; size: -; CDR3: CASSVVGSGGGATDTQYF; DNA: TGTGCCAGCAGCGTAGTCGGAAGTGGCGGGGGGGCCACAGATACGCAGTATTTT